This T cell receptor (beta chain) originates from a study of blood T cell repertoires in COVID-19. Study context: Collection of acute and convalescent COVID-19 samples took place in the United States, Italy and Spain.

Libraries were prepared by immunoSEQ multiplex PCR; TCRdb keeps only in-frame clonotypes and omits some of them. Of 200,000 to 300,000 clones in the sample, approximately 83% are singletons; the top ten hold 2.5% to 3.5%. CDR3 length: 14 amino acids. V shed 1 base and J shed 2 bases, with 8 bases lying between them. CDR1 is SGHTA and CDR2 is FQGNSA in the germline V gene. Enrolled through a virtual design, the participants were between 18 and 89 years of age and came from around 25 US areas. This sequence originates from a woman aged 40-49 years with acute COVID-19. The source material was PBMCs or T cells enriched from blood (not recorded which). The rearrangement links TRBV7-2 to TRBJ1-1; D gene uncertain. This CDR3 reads CASSLVVTNTEAFF. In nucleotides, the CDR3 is TGTGCCAGCAGCTTAGTTGTGACAAACACTGAAGCTTTCTTT.